These T cell receptor beta chains were read from a single sample in a study of blood T cell repertoires in COVID-19. The repertoire was sequenced with immunoSEQ multiplex PCR; TCRdb's copy has only in-frame clones and lacks some. The profile shows approximately 280,000 clones, roughly 89% of them singletons. Sequencing was done on a sample of PBMCs or T cells enriched from blood (not recorded which). All receptors come from a woman aged 55-70 years who had recovered from COVID-19. CDR3s include the opening cysteine and the closing phenylalanine or tryptophan. A D gene is named only where the DNA matches it firmly. The size of a clone is reported for some rows only, either as once, few or many, or as a class for expanded clones.

v_gene,j_gene,d_gene,abundance,len,CDR3aa,CDR3nt
TRBV14,TRBJ2-7,TRBD2,NA,13,CASSPGLAREQYF,TGTGCCAGCAGCCCGGGACTAGCTAGGGAGCAGTACTTC
TRBV4-1,TRBJ2-5,NA,NA,13,CASSLLEGETQYF,TGCGCCAGCAGCCTTTTGGAGGGAGAGACCCAGTACTTC
TRBV6-1,TRBJ2-7,TRBD2,NA,16,CASSEDRRETWYEQYF,TGTGCCAGCAGTGAAGATCGGCGGGAGACGTGGTACGAGCAGTACTTC
TRBV4-1,TRBJ1-2,NA,NA,16,CASSQPTRGASHGYTF,TGCGCCAGCAGCCAACCAACGCGGGGGGCAAGTCATGGCTACACCTTC
TRBV7-3,TRBJ2-3,TRBD2,NA,16,CASSLTSGLVSDTQYF,TGTGCCAGCAGCTTAACGTCGGGACTAGTATCAGATACGCAGTATTTT
TRBV2,TRBJ1-5,NA,NA,14,CASSEVSDNQPQHF,TGTGCCAGCAGTGAAGTCAGTGACAATCAGCCCCAGCATTTT
TRBV12-3/TRBV12-4,TRBJ2-7,NA,NA,13,CASSPNQWHEQYF,TGTGCCAGCAGTCCCAATCAATGGCACGAGCAGTACTTC
TRBV9,TRBJ2-2,TRBD2,NA,17,CASSVGGGGTDTGELFF,TGTGCCAGCAGCGTAGGGGGCGGGGGGACCGACACCGGGGAGCTGTTTTTT
TRBV20-1,TRBJ2-3,NA,NA,14,CSASGDIRTDTQYF,TGCAGTGCTAGTGGAGACATCCGCACAGATACGCAGTATTTT
TRBV19,TRBJ1-5,NA,NA,13,CASSEAFDQPQHF,TGTGCCAGTAGTGAGGCCTTCGATCAGCCCCAGCATTTT
TRBV11-3,TRBJ2-7,TRBD2,many,19,CASSPPDLSGRAQQYEQYF,TGTGCCAGCAGCCCCCCCGATCTGAGCGGGAGGGCCCAGCAGTACGAGCAGTACTTC
TRBV3-1/TRBV3-2,TRBJ1-3,NA,NA,12,CASSGVGNTIYF,TGTGCCAGCTCAGGGGTCGGAAACACCATATATTTT
TRBV20-1,TRBJ2-1,NA,once,10,CSAILNEQFF,TGCAGTGCTATACTCAATGAGCAGTTCTTC
TRBV5-1,TRBJ2-5,NA,NA,15,CASSSGTRAGETQYF,TGCGCCAGCAGCTCGGGGACTCGGGCGGGAGAGACCCAGTACTTC
TRBV2,TRBJ1-6,TRBD1,NA,13,CASSATGVSPLHF,TGTGCCAGCAGCGCAACAGGGGTCTCACCCCTCCACTTT
TRBV21-1,TRBJ1-5,NA,NA,13,CASTGGYNQPQHF,TGTGCCAGCACCGGGGGGTACAATCAGCCCCAGCATTTT
TRBV27,TRBJ2-1,TRBD1,NA,14,CASSKDRGYNEQFF,TGTGCCAGCAGCAAGGACAGGGGCTACAATGAGCAGTTCTTC
TRBV19,TRBJ1-4,TRBD1,few,18,CASSSLTGSERTNEKLFF,TGTGCCAGTAGTTCGCTGACAGGGAGTGAGAGGACTAATGAAAAACTGTTTTTT
TRBV12-5,TRBJ1-2,NA,NA,13,CASQDSGPRGYTF,TGTGCTAGTCAGGACAGTGGGCCGCGTGGCTACACCTTC
TRBV6-5,TRBJ1-4,NA,NA,12,CASAGGYEKLFF,TGTGCGTCGGCGGGGGGTTATGAAAAACTGTTTTTT
TRBV30,TRBJ1-3,TRBD1,NA,16,CAWSELSGTAGNTIYF,TGTGCCTGGAGTGAACTTTCCGGGACAGCTGGAAACACCATATATTTT
TRBV5-4,TRBJ2-5,NA,NA,14,CASSYRAGGETQYF,TGTGCCAGCAGCTATAGGGCCGGAGGAGAGACCCAGTACTTC
TRBV7-9,TRBJ1-2,NA,NA,12,CASSLKAYGYTF,TGTGCCAGCAGCTTAAAAGCCTATGGCTACACCTTC
TRBV2,TRBJ2-7,NA,once,12,CASSGQGYEQYF,TGTGCCAGCAGTGGGCAGGGTTACGAGCAGTACTTC
TRBV14,TRBJ2-1,TRBD2,NA,16,CASSQAGTSAYNEQFF,TGTGCCAGCAGCCAAGCCGGGACTAGCGCTTACAATGAGCAGTTCTTC
TRBV10-3,TRBJ2-1,TRBD2,NA,14,CAISEGLEVEEQFF,TGTGCCATCAGTGAGGGACTAGAGGTGGAAGAGCAGTTCTTC
TRBV19,TRBJ2-5,TRBD1,NA,15,CASSIGGQHQETQYF,TGTGCCAGTAGTATAGGGGGACAGCACCAAGAGACCCAGTACTTC
TRBV3-1/TRBV3-2,TRBJ2-5,TRBD1,NA,14,CASSWDRGSETQYF,TGTGCCAGCAGCTGGGACAGGGGTTCTGAGACCCAGTACTTC
TRBV18,TRBJ2-3,NA,NA,14,CASSPGLNTDTQYF,TGTGCCAGCTCCCCGGGACTTAACACAGATACGCAGTATTTT
TRBV5-6,TRBJ1-1,TRBD1,NA,12,CASSLGDSEAFF,TGTGCCAGCAGCTTGGGGGACAGTGAAGCTTTCTTT
TRBV29-1,TRBJ1-3,NA,once,11,CSSSYREAIYF,TGCAGCTCCTCATACCGGGAGGCCATATATTTT
TRBV7-6,TRBJ2-3,NA,NA,19,CASSTHPDRLNPSTDTQYF,TGTGCCAGCAGCACCCACCCGGACAGATTAAACCCTAGCACAGATACGCAGTATTTT
TRBV5-6,TRBJ2-5,TRBD2,NA,17,CASSLGRGGPYQETQYF,TGTGCCAGCAGCTTGGGGCGCGGGGGGCCGTACCAAGAGACCCAGTACTTC
TRBV3-1/TRBV3-2,TRBJ2-7,TRBD2,NA,15,CASSHRTSGNHEQYF,TGTGCCAGCAGCCATAGGACTAGCGGGAATCACGAGCAGTACTTC
TRBV12-5,TRBJ1-3,NA,NA,16,CASGLVLTISGNTIYF,TGTGCTAGTGGTTTGGTACTAACAATCTCTGGAAACACCATATATTTT
TRBV30,TRBJ2-1,TRBD2,NA,13,CAWSPVAGLSQFF,TGTGCCTGGAGCCCGGTAGCGGGATTATCGCAGTTCTTC
TRBV11-2,TRBJ2-6,NA,NA,15,CASSLYSSGANVLTF,TGTGCCAGCAGCTTATATAGCTCTGGGGCCAACGTCCTGACTTTC